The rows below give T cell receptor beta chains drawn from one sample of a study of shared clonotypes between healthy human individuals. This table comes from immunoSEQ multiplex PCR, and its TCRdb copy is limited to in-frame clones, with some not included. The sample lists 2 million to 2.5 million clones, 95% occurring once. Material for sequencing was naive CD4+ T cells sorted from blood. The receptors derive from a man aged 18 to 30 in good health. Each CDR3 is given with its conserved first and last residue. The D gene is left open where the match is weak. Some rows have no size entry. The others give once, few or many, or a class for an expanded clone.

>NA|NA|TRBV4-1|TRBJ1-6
TGCGCCAGCAGCCAAAACGCAGGGGCCTATAATTCACCCCTCCACTTT
CASSQNAGAYNSPLHF
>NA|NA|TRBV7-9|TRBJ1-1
TGTGCCAGCAGTCCCGACGGGGCGGGCACTGAAGCTTTCTTT
CASSPDGAGTEAFF
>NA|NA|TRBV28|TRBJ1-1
TGTGCCAGCAGTTTAGGGGGGGGTGCTGAAGCTTTCTTT
CASSLGGGAEAFF
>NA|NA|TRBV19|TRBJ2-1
TGTGCCAGTAGTACTCTACAGGGAGTCAATGAGCAGTTCTTC
CASSTLQGVNEQFF
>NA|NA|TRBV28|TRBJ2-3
TGTGCCAGCAGTTTAGGGTATCGAGATACGCAGTATTTT
CASSLGYRDTQYF
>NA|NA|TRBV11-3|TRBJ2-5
TGTGCCAGCAGCACGGGAGTTCGAGAGACCCAGTACTTC
CASSTGVRETQYF
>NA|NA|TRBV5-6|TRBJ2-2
TGTGCCAGCAGTTTCGTCCCCGGCGGGGAGCTGTTTTTT
CASSFVPGGELFF
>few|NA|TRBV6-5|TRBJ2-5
TGTGCCAGCAGTTACCAGAGACAGCGTGAGACCCAGTACTTC
CASSYQRQRETQYF
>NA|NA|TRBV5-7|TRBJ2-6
TGTGCCGTGGGTGCAGGGGTCCCTCGGGCCAACGTCCTGACTTTC
CAVGAGVPRANVLTF
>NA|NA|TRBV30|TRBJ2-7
TGTGCCTGGAGTGCAAACTTAAGGGACGAGCAGTACTTC
CAWSANLRDEQYF
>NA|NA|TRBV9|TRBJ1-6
TGTGCCAGCAGCCCCGGGATGGCTAATTCACCCCTCCACTTT
CASSPGMANSPLHF
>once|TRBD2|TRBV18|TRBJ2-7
TGTGCCAGCTCACCACCGGGACTAGCGGGACCGGGGGAGCAGTACTTC
CASSPPGLAGPGEQYF
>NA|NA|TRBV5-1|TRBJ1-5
TGCGCCAGCAGCTTGGCGGGTATCAGCAATCAGCCCCAGCATTTT
CASSLAGISNQPQHF
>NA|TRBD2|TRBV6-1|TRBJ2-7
TGTGCCAGCATACTTAGCGGGGGGATCAACGAGCAGTACTTC
CASILSGGINEQYF
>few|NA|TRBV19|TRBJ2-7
TGTGCCAGTGGAACAGGTGTGCGGTACTTC
CASGTGVRYF
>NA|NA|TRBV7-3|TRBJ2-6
TGTGCCAGCAGTTATAACGGGGGCGCTGGGGCCAACGTCCTGACTTTC
CASSYNGGAGANVLTF
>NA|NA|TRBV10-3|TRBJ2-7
TGTGCCGGGGCCGCTGATGGGGCGGGGGAGCAGTACTTC
CAGAADGAGEQYF
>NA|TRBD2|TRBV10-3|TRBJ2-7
TGTGCCATCAGTGATCCTCTAGCGGGAGTTCCCTACGAGCAGTACTTC
CAISDPLAGVPYEQYF
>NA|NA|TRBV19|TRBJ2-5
TGTGCCAGTAGTATCAGGCAGGGTGAAGAGACCCAGTACTTC
CASSIRQGEETQYF
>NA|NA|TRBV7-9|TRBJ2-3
TGTGCCAGCAGCCCCGAGACAGGAACAGGCACAGATACGCAGTATTTT
CASSPETGTGTDTQYF
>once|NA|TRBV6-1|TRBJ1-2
TGTGCCAGCAGTGCCAGCTTAAGAGGGGTGCAAGACTATGGCTACACCTTC
CASSASLRGVQDYGYTF
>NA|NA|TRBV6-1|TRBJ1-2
TGTGCCAGCAGTGAATTATGGTCTGGCTACACCTTC
CASSELWSGYTF
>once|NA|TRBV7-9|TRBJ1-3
TGTGCCAGCAGCTCCAAGAGCTCTGGAAACACCATATATTTT
CASSSKSSGNTIYF
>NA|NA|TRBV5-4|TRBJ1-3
TGTGCCAGCAGCTTGGCCAAAGGGGCGCCTGGAAACACCATATATTTT
CASSLAKGAPGNTIYF
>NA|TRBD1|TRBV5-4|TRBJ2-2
TGTGCCAGCAGCTCTAACCCGGGACAGGGCAAAACCGGGGAGCTGTTTTTT
CASSSNPGQGKTGELFF
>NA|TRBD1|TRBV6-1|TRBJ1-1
TGTGCCAGCAGTGAGGGCGGGACAGTGAACACTGAAGCTTTCTTT
CASSEGGTVNTEAFF
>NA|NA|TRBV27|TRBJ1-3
TGTGCCAGCAGCCCGACGGGAGGAAACACCATATATTTT
CASSPTGGNTIYF
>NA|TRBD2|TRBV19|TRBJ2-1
TGTGCCAGTAGTATAGCCCTAGCGGGGAGCTCCTACAATGAGCAGTTCTTC
CASSIALAGSSYNEQFF
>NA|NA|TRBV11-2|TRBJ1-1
TGTGCCAGCAGCTTGGGTTCGGGGGGCGTCACTGAAGCTTTCTTT
CASSLGSGGVTEAFF
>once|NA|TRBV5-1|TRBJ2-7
TGCGCCAGCAGCGCGGACGGGGCCTACGAGCAGTACTTC
CASSADGAYEQYF
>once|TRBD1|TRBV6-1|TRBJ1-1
TGTGCGGGGGGACAGACTTTGAACACTGAAGCTTTCTTT
CAGGQTLNTEAFF
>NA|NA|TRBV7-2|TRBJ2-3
TGTGCCAGCAGCTTAGCGGCTGGGGGCCGGAGCACAGATACGCAGTATTTT
CASSLAAGGRSTDTQYF
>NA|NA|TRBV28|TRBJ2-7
TGTGCCAGCAGTTTAAATCGCGGGGGCCACGAGCAGTACTTC
CASSLNRGGHEQYF
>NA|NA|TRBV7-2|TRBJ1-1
TGTGCCAGCAGTGGTGAGCTGAACACTGAAGCTTTCTTT
CASSGELNTEAFF
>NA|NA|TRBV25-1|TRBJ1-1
TGTGCCAGCAGTGTCGAGGGACGGTGGAACACTGAAGCTTTCTTT
CASSVEGRWNTEAFF
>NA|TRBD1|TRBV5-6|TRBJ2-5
TGTGCCAGCAGCTTACCCGGGACAGGGCAGCGAGAGACCCAGTACTTC
CASSLPGTGQRETQYF
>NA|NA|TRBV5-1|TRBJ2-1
TGCGCCAGCAGCCTTGGGGTGTTCGATGAGCAGTTCTTC
CASSLGVFDEQFF
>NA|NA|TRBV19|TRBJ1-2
TGTGCCAGTAGTATGAGGGTATCGGGCTACACCTTC
CASSMRVSGYTF
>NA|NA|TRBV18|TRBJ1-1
TGTGCCAGCTCTCCTTTCCGGGACAAGGGGAGTAACACTGAAGCTTTCTTT
CASSPFRDKGSNTEAFF
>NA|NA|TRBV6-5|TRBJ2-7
TGTGCCAGCAGTTCCAGGTCCTACGAGCAGTACTTC
CASSSRSYEQYF
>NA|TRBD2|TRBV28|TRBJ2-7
TGTGCCAGCAGTTTAATAGCGGGGGGATTCTACGAGCAGTACTTC
CASSLIAGGFYEQYF
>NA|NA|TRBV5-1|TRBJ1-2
TGCGCCAGCAGCGGTAAGGGCGGAAACTATGGCTACACCTTC
CASSGKGGNYGYTF
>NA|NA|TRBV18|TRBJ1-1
TGTGCCAGCTCACCGGGACCCAAGAACACTGAAGCTTTCTTT
CASSPGPKNTEAFF
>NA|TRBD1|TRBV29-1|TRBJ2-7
TGCAGCGTTGAACGGGACAGGGGCAACGAGCAGTACTTC
CSVERDRGNEQYF
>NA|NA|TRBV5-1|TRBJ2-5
TGCGCCAGCAGCTTGGCGGGGACCCAAGAGACCCAGTACTTC
CASSLAGTQETQYF
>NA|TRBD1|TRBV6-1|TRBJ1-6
TGTGCCAGCAGTGTCTCGACAGGGGCGGAGGGTTCACCCCTCCACTTT
CASSVSTGAEGSPLHF
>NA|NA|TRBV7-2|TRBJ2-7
TGTGCCAGCAGCCTAAGCGGTGGGGCCTACGAGCAGTACTTC
CASSLSGGAYEQYF
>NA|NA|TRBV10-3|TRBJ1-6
TGTGCCATCAGTGACTGGGAACCCGCAAATTCACCCCTCCACTTT
CAISDWEPANSPLHF
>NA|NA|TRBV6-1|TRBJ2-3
TGTGCCAGCAGTGAACAGGGGGGAGATACGCAGTATTTT
CASSEQGGDTQYF
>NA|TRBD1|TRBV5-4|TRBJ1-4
TGTGCCAGCAGCTTGAGGACAGGGGGCGCGGGAGAAAAACTGTTTTTT
CASSLRTGGAGEKLFF
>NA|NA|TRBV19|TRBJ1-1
TGTGCCAGTAGTCCCCGGGAGAACACTGAAGCTTTCTTT
CASSPRENTEAFF
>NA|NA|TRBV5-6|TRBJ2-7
TGTGCCAGCAGCCCCGGATATCGGCTGGGGACCTACGAGCAGTACTTC
CASSPGYRLGTYEQYF
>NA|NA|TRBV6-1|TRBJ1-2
TGTGCCAGCACAGAAAGGTCTAACTATGGCTACACCTTC
CASTERSNYGYTF
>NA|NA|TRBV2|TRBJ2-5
TGTGCCAGCAGTGAAATGCCAAGCCCGAAGACCCAGTACTTC
CASSEMPSPKTQYF
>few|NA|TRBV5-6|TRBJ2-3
TGTGCCAGCAGCTCTAGCGGCACAGATACGCAGTATTTT
CASSSSGTDTQYF
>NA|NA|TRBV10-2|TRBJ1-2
TGCGCCAGCAGTGGGCGGGGAGGATATGGCTACACCTTC
CASSGRGGYGYTF
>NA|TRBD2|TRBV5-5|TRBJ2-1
TGTGCCAGCAGCTCAAACCGATGGACTAGCGGGGGGCACAATGAGCAGTTCTTC
CASSSNRWTSGGHNEQFF
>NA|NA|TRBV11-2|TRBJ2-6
TGTGCCAGCAGCTTATGGGATGCCGTGGGGGCCAACGTCCTGACTTTC
CASSLWDAVGANVLTF
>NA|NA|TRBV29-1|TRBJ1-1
TGCAGCGTTGTAATCTCTGAAGCTTTCTTT
CSVVISEAFF